This is a list of T cell receptor beta chains from one sample in a study of blood T cell repertoires in COVID-19. Data came from immunoSEQ multiplex PCR; TCRdb stores just in-frame clones and leaves some out. The data hold around 300,000 clones, with 90% observed a single time. Sequenced: PBMCs or T cells enriched from blood (not recorded which). The source of these receptors is a woman between 18 and 30 years old with acute COVID-19. CDR3s include the opening cysteine and the closing phenylalanine or tryptophan. D genes are given only for firm matches. Clone size, where shown, is once, few, many, or a class for clones that have expanded.

TGTGCCTGGAGTACGGGGAACCAAGATCAGCCCCAGCATTTT | CAWSTGNQDQPQHF | . | . | TRBJ1-5 | TRBV30
TGTGCCAGTAGTTTTATCAACGGGGGGACCCCTGTACAGTACTTC | CASSFINGGTPVQYF | TRBD2 | . | TRBJ2-7 | TRBV19
TGTGCCAGCACCCCACGGGGCGGGGAACTCTACGAGCAGTACTTC | CASTPRGGELYEQYF | . | once | TRBJ2-7 | TRBV6-5
TGTGCCACCAGACCTCAGGGATCACGGAATGAGCAGTTCTTC | CATRPQGSRNEQFF | . | . | TRBJ2-1 | TRBV24-1
TGTGCCAGTAGGACTGAACGAAAACATAGCAATCAGCCCCAGCATTTT | CASRTERKHSNQPQHF | . | . | TRBJ1-5 | TRBV19
TGTGCCAGTAGCCTGACTAGCGGGACCTATGATACGCAGTATTTT | CASSLTSGTYDTQYF | TRBD2 | . | TRBJ2-3 | TRBV19
TGCAGCCTTTGGACTAGCGGGGGGACAGATACGCAGTATTTT | CSLWTSGGTDTQYF | TRBD2 | . | TRBJ2-3 | TRBV29-1
TGTGCCAGCAGCTTAAGGCGGGGGACAGGGAGGAATGAGCAGTTCTTC | CASSLRRGTGRNEQFF | TRBD1 | . | TRBJ2-1 | TRBV7-6
TGTGCCAGCAGTGAGTCAGGGGGGAACACTGAAGCTTTCTTT | CASSESGGNTEAFF | TRBD1 | once | TRBJ1-1 | TRBV2
TGTGCCAGTAGTTTCCAATCGACAGCAGGTAGATATGGCTACACCTTC | CASSFQSTAGRYGYTF | . | . | TRBJ1-2 | TRBV19